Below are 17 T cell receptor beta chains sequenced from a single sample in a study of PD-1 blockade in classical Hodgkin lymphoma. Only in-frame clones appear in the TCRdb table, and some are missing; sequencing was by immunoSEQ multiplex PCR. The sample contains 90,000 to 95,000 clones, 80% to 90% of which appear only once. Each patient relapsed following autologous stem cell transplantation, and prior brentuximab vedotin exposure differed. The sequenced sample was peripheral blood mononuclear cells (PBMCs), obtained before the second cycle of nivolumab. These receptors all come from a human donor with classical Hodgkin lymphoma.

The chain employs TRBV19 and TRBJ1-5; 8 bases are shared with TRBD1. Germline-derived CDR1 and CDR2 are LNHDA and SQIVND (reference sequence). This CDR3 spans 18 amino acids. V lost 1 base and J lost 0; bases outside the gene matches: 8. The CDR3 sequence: CASSIGGQEAYSNQPQHF. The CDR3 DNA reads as TGTGCCAGTAGTATAGGGGGACAGGAGGCCTATAGCAATCAGCCCCAGCATTTT.

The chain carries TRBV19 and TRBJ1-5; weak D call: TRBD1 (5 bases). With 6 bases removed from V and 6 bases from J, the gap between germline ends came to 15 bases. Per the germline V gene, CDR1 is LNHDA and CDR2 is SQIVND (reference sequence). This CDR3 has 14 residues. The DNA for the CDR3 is TGTGCCAGTAGCGTCAGGGCCCCCAGTCAGCCCCAGCATTTT. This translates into CASSVRAPSQPQHF.

The CDR3 region is CASSEWDFGEQYF. CDR3 in DNA: TGTGCCAGCAGCGAGTGGGATTTCGGCGAGCAGTACTTC. V usage is TRBV4-2 and J usage is TRBJ2-7; unclear D gene. Germline V lookup: CDR1 LGHNA, CDR2 YNFKEQ. V was pared by 5 bases and J by 6 bases, with 14 bases between. The CDR3 sequence is 13 residues long.

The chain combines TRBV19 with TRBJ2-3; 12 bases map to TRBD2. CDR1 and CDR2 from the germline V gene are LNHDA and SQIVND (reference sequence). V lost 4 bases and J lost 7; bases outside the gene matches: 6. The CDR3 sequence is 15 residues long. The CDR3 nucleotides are TGTGCCAGTAGTACTCCTGGACTAGCGGGAAATACGCAGTATTTT. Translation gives CASSTPGLAGNTQYF.

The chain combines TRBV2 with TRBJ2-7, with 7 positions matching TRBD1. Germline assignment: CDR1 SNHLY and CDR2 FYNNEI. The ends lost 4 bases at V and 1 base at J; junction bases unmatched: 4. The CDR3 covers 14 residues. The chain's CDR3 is CASSGQGGSYEQYF. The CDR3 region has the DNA TGTGCCAGCAGTGGACAGGGCGGGTCCTACGAGCAGTACTTC.

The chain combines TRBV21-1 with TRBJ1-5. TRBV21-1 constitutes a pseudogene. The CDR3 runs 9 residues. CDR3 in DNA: TGTGCCAGCAGCTGGCCCCAGCATTTT. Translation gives CASSWPQHF.

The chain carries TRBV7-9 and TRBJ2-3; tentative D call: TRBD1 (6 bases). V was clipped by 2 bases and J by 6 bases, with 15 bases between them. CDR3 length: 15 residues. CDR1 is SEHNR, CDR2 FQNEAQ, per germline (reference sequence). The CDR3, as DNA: TGTGCCAGCAGCTTATCGGCAGGGGTGGGTGATACGCAGTATTTT. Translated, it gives CASSLSAGVGDTQYF.

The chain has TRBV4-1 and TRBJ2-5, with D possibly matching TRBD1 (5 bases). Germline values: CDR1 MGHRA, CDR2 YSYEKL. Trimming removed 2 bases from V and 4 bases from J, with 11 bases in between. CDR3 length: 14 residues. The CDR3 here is CASSQQGLGETQYF. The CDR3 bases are TGCGCCAGCAGCCAACAGGGTTTAGGAGAGACCCAGTACTTC.

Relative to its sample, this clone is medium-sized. In DNA, the CDR3 is TGTGCCAGCAGCCAAGGGAGTTACTACGAGCAGTACTTC. This encodes CASSQGSYYEQYF. The chain has TRBV4-2 and TRBJ2-7; D is ambiguous. There are 13 residues in the CDR3. The ends were cut back, 1 base at V and 3 bases at J, with 7 bases in the middle. Germline V gene lookup returns CDR1 LGHNA and CDR2 YNFKEQ.

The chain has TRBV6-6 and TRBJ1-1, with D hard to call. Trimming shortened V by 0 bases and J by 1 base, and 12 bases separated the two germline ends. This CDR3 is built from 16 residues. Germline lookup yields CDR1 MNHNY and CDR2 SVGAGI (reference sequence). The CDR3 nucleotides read TGTGCCAGCAGTTACTCGAGACACCCACAGAACACTGAAGCTTTCTTT. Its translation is CASSYSRHPQNTEAFF.

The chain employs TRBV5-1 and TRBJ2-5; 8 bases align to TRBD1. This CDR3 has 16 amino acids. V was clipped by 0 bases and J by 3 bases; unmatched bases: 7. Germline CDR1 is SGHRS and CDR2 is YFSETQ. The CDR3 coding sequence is TGCGCCAGCAGCTTGGCCGGACAGGGAAAGGAAGAGACCCAGTACTTC. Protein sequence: CASSLAGQGKEETQYF. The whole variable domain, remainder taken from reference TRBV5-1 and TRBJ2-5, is KAGVTQTPRYLIKTRGQQVTLSCSPISGHRSVSWYQQTPGQGLQFLFEYFSETQRNKGNFPGRFSGRQFSNSRSEMNVSTLELGDSALYLCASSLAGQGKEETQYFGPGTRLLVL.

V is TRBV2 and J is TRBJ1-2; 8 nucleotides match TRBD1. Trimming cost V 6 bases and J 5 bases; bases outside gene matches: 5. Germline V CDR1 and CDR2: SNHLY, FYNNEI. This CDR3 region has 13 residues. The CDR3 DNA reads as TGTGCCAGCAGCGACAGGGGTCTGTATGGCTACACCTTC. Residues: CASSDRGLYGYTF.

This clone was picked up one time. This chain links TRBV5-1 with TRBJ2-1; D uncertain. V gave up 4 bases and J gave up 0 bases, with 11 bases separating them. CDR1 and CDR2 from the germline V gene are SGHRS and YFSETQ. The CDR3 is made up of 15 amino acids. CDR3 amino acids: CASSLALSSYNEQFF. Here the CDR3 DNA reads TGCGCCAGCAGCCTCGCGCTGAGCTCCTACAATGAGCAGTTCTTC.

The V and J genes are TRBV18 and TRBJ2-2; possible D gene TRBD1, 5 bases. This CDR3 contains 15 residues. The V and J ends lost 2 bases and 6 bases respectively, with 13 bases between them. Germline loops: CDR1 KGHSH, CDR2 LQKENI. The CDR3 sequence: CASSPNRILAGELFF. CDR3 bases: TGTGCCAGCTCACCAAACAGGATTTTGGCCGGGGAGCTGTTTTTT.

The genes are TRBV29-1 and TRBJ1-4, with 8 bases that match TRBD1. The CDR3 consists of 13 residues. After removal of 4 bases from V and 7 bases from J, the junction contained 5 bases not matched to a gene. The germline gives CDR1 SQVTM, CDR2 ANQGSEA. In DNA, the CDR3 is TGCAGCGTTGTTGACAGGGGAATTGAAAAACTGTTTTTT. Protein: CSVVDRGIEKLFF.

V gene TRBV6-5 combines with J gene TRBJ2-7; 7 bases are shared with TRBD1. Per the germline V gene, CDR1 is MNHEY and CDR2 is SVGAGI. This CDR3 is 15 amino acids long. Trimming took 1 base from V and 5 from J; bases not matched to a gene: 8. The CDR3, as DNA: TGTGCCAGCAGTTACTTTCCGACAGGGTTGAACGAGCAGTACTTC. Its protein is CASSYFPTGLNEQYF.

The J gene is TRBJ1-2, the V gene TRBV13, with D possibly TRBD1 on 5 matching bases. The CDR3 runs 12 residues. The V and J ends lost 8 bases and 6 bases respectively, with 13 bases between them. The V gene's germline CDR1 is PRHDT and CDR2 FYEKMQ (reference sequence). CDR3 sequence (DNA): TGTGCCAGCCTCCGGGACGTCCATGGCTACACCTTC. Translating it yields CASLRDVHGYTF.